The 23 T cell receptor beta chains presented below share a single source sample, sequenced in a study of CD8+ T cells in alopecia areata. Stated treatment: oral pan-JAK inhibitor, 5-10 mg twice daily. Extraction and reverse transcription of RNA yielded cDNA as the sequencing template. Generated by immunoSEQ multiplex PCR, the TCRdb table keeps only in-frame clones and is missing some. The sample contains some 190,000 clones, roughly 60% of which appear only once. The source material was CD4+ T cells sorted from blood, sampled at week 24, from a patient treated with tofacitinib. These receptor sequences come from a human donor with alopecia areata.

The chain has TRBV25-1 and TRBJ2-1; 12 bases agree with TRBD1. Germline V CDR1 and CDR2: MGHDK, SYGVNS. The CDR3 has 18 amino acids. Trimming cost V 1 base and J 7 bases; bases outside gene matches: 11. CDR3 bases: TGTGCCAGCAGTGAATCCCCGGGGACAGGGGGCGCGGGTAATGAGCAGTTCTTC. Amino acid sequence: CASSESPGTGGAGNEQFF.

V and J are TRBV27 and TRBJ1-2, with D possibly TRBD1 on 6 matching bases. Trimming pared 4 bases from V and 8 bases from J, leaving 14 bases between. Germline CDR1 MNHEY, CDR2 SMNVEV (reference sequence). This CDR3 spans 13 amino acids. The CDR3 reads CASSYRDLKGYTF. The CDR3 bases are TGTGCCAGCAGTTACAGGGATCTAAAAGGCTACACCTTC.

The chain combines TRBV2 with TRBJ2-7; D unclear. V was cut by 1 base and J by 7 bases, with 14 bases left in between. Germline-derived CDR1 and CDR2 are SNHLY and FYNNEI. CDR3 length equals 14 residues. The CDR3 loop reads CASSEVPVVDEQYF. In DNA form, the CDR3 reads TGTGCCAGCAGTGAAGTCCCGGTAGTAGATGAGCAGTACTTC.

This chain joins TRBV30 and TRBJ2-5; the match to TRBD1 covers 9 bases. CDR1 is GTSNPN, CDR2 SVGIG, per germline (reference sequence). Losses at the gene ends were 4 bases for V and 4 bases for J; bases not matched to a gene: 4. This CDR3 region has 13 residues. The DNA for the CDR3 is TGTGCCTGGACACAGGGGGCCGGAGAGACCCAGTACTTC. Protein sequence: CAWTQGAGETQYF.

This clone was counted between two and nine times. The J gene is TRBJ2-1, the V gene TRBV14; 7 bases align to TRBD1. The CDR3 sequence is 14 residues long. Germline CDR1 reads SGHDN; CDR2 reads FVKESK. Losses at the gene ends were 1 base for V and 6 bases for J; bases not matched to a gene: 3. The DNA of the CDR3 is TGTGCCAGCAGCCAAGTAGGACAGGTCAATGAGCAGTTCTTC. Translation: CASSQVGQVNEQFF.

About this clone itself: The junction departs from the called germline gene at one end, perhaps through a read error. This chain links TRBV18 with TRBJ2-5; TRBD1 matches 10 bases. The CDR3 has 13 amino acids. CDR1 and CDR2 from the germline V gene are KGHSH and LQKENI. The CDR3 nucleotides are TGTGCCAGCTCACCGAAAGACGGACAGGGGGGAAACTTC. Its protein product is CASSPKDGQGGNF.

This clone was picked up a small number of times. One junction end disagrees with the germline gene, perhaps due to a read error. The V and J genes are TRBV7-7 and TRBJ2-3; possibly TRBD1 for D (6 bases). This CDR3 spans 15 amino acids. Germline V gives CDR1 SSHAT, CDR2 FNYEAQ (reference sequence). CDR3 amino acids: CASTLSGHYTDTQYF. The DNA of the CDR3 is TGTGCCAGCACCTTATCGGGACACTACACAGATACGCAGTATTTT. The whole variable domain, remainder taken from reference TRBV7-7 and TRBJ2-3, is GAGVSQSPRYKVTKRGQDVTLRCDPISSHATLYWYQQALGQGPEFLTYFNYEAQPDKSGLPSDRFSAERPEGSISTLTIQRTEQRDSAMYRCASTLSGHYTDTQYFGPGTRLTVL.

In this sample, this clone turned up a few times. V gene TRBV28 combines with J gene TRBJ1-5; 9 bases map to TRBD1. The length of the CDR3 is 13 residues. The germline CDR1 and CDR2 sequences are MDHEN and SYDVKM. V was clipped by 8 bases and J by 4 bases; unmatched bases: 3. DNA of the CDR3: TGTGCCAGCGTGGACAGGGGAAATCAGCCCCAGCATTTT. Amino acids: CASVDRGNQPQHF.

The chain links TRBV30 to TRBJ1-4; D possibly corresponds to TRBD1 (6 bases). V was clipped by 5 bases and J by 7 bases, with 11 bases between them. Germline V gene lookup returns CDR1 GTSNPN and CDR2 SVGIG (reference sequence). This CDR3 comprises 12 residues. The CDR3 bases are TGTGCCTGGGCAACAGGGACTGAAAAACTGTTTTTT. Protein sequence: CAWATGTEKLFF.

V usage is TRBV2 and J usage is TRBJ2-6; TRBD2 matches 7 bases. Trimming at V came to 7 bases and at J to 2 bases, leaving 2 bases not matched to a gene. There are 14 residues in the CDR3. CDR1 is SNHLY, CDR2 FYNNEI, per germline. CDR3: CASTGGTGANVLTF. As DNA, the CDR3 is TGTGCCAGCACGGGGGGTACTGGGGCCAACGTCCTGACTTTC.

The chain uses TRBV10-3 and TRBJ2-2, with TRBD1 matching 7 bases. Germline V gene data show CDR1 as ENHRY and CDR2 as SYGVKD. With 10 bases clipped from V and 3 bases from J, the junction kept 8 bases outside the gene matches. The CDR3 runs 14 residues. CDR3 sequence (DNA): TGTGCCACCTATACCGGGACAGACACCGGGGAGCTGTTTTTT. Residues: CATYTGTDTGELFF.

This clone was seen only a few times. CDR3 sequence reads: CASSEQSTDTQYF. In nucleotides, the CDR3 is TGTGCCAGCAGTGAACAGAGCACAGATACGCAGTATTTT. The rearrangement uses TRBV2 and TRBJ2-3, with D unclear. Per germline, CDR1 SNHLY and CDR2 FYNNEI. Trimming pared 2 bases from V and 0 bases from J, leaving 3 bases between. The CDR3 has 13 residues.

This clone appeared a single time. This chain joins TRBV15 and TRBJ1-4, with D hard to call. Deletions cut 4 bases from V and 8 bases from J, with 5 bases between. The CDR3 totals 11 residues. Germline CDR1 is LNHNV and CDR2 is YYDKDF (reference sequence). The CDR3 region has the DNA TGTGCCACCAGCAAGGACGAAAAACTGTTTTTT. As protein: CATSKDEKLFF.

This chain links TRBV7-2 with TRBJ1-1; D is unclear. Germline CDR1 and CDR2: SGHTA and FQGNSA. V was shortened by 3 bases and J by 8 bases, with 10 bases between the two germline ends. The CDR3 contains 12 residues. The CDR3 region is CASSFINSEAFF. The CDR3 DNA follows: TGTGCCAGCAGCTTCATAAACTCGGAAGCTTTCTTT.

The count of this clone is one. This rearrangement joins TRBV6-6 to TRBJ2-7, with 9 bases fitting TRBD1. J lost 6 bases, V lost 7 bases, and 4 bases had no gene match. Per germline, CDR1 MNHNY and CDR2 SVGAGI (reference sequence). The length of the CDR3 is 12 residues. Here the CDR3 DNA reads TGTGCCAGCACTCCGGACAGGGGCGAGCAGTACTTC. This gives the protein CASTPDRGEQYF.

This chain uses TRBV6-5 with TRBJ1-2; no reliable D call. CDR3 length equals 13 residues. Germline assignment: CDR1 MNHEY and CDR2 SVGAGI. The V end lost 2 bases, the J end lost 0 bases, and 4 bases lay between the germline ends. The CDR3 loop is CASSYGPNYGYTF. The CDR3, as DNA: TGTGCCAGCAGTTACGGTCCTAACTATGGCTACACCTTC.

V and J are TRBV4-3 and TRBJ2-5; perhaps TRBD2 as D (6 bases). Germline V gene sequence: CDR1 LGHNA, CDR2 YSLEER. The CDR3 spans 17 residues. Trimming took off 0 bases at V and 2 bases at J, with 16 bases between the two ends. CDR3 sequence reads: CASSQDALGGLQETQYF. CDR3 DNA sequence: TGCGCCAGCAGCCAAGATGCCCTAGGAGGGTTACAAGAGACCCAGTACTTC.

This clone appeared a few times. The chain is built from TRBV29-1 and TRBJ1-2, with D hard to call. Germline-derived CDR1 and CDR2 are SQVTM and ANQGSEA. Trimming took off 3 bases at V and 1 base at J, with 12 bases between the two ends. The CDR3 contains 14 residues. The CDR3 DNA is TGCAGCGTTGACCGGGGATACGATAACTATGGCTACACCTTC. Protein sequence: CSVDRGYDNYGYTF.

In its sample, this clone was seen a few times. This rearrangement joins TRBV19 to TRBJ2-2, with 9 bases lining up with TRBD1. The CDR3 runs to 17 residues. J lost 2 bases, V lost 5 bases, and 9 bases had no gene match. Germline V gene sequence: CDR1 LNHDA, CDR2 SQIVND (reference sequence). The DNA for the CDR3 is TGTGCCAGTAGTCCCATTAACAGGGGGCCTAACACCGGGGAGCTGTTTTTT. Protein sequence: CASSPINRGPNTGELFF.

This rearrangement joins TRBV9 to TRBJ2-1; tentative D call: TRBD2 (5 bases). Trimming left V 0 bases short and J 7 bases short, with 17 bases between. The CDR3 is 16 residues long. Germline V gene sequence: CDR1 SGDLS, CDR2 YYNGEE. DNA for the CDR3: TGTGCCAGCAGCGTAGAGGCCTCACGGCGGGCTAATGAGCAGTTCTTC. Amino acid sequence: CASSVEASRRANEQFF. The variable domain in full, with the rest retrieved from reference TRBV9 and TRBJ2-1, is DSGVTQTPKHLITATGQRVTLRCSPRSGDLSVYWYQQSLDQGLQFLIQYYNGEERAKGNILERFSAQQFPDLHSELNLSSLELGDSALYFCASSVEASRRANEQFFGPGTRLTVL.

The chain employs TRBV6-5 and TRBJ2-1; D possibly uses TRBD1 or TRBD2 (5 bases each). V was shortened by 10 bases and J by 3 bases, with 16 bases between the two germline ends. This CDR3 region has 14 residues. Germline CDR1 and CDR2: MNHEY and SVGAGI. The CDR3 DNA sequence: TGTGCCACCCTCGGTGGGGGTCGCTACAATGAGCAGTTCTTC. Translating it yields CATLGGGRYNEQFF.

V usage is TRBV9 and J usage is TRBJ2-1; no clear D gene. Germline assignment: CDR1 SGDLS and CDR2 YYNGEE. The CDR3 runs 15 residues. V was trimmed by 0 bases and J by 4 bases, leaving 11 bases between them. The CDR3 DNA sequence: TGTGCCAGCAGCGTAGAGGGCAGACATTACAATGAGCAGTTCTTC. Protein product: CASSVEGRHYNEQFF.

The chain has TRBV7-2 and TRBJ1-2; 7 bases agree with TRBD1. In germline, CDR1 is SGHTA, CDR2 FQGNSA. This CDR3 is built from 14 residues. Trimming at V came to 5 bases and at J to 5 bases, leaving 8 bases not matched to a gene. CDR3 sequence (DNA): TGTGCCAGCAGCCCTACGACAGGGTCTTATGGCTACACCTTC. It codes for CASSPTTGSYGYTF.